Following are 28 T cell receptor beta chains from one sample sequenced in a study of T cells in Graves' hyperthyroidism and ophthalmopathy. There were TCR beta CDR3 regions amplified from RNA transcripts. TCR CDR3 regions were first amplified by RT-PCR with HTBI primers. One entry per CDR3 protein results from TCRdb running MiXCR on the multiplex PCR reads. Here the sample spans more than 350,000 distinct CDR3 sequences, about a sixth being singletons. Source material: blood. The receptors were gathered from a woman aged 25 to 39 with Graves' hyperthyroidism that later progressed to Graves' ophthalmopathy.

This clonotype was detected many times. V is TRBV10-3 and J is TRBJ1-2, with 7 nucleotides matching TRBD1. J was trimmed by 1 base and V by 2 bases; bases with no gene match: 7. This CDR3 has 16 amino acids. Germline CDR1 is ENHRY and CDR2 is SYGVKD. CDR3 sequence (DNA): TGTGCCATCAGTGAGGGACAGGCGGGACTTAACTATGGCTACACCTTC. It specifies CAISEGQAGLNYGYTF.

The CDR3 DNA follows: TGCGCCAGCAGCCAAGATTTGGGATTTGAGACCCAGTACTTC. Residues: CASSQDLGFETQYF. The chain joins TRBV4-1 to TRBJ2-5; D call uncertain. CDR3 length: 14 residues. The germline CDR1 and CDR2 sequences are MGHRA and YSYEKL. V shed 0 bases and J shed 5 bases, with 10 bases lying between them.

The V call is TRBV6-5, the J call TRBJ2-1, with 8 bases matching TRBD2. With 1 base clipped from V and 5 bases from J, the junction kept 4 bases outside the gene matches. The CDR3 sequence is 15 residues long. Germline CDR1 reads MNHEY; CDR2 reads SVGAGI. CDR3 coding DNA: TGTGCCAGCAGTTACTGGAGCGGGAGCCACAATGAGCAGTTCTTC. Translation gives CASSYWSGSHNEQFF.

This chain joins TRBV7-8 and TRBJ1-1; TRBD1 is a possible D gene (6 bases). Germline V gives CDR1 SGHVS, CDR2 FQNEAQ. The CDR3 is 14 amino acids. Trimming cost V 5 bases and J 8 bases, with 18 bases left between them. The chain's CDR3 is CASSGNREGLEAFF. The CDR3 DNA is TGTGCCAGCAGCGGAAACAGGGAGGGACTCGAAGCTTTCTTT.

The rearrangement links TRBV25-1 to TRBJ2-3; no definite D call. The length of the CDR3 is 14 residues. CDR1 is MGHDK, CDR2 SYGVNS, per germline. V was clipped by 7 bases and J by 9 bases, with 20 bases between them. This CDR3 is CASTPTSGSETQYF. CDR3 nucleotides: TGTGCCAGCACCCCCACGTCCGGGTCTGAAACGCAGTATTTT.

A few counts support this clonotype. This sequence joins TRBV5-1 and TRBJ1-3; D remains ambiguous. Germline CDR1 and CDR2: SGHRS and YFSETQ. The CDR3 length is 13 residues. V was clipped by 2 bases and J by 4 bases, with 7 bases between them. CDR3 in amino acids: CASSFREGNTIYF. CDR3 DNA sequence: TGCGCCAGCAGCTTTCGGGAAGGAAACACCATATATTTT.

The chain links TRBV24-1 to TRBJ1-5; no firm D call. In germline, CDR1 is KGHDR, CDR2 SFDVKD. V shed 0 bases and J shed 0 bases, with 2 bases lying between them. The CDR3 totals 14 residues. CDR3 nucleotides: TGTGCCACCAGTGATTTGCATAGCAATCAGCCCCAGCATTTT. Amino acids: CATSDLHSNQPQHF.

This clonotype was observed a handful of times. The chain has TRBV25-1 and TRBJ2-2; the D gene is possibly TRBD1 (5 bases). The V gene lost 1 base and the J gene lost 6 bases, with 9 bases spanning the gap. The CDR3 covers 14 residues. Looked up from germline, CDR1 is MGHDK and CDR2 is SYGVNS. The CDR3 sequence: CASSEFVGPGELFF. The CDR3 nucleotides read TGTGCCAGCAGTGAATTCGTGGGGCCCGGGGAGCTGTTTTTT.

This clonotype has at least ten counts. The V call is TRBV7-9, the J call TRBJ2-1; possibly TRBD2 for D (6 bases). This CDR3 contains 13 residues. Trimming pared 6 bases from V and 8 bases from J, leaving 14 bases between. The germline CDR1 and CDR2 sequences are SEHNR and FQNEAQ (reference sequence). CDR3 nucleotide sequence: TGTGCCAGCAGTCCACCTAGGAGGGATGAGCAGTTCTTC. Amino acids: CASSPPRRDEQFF. The variable domain in full, completed from reference TRBV7-9 and TRBJ2-1, reads DTGVSQNPRHKITKRGQNVTFRCDPISEHNRLYWYRQTLGQGPEFLTYFQNEAQLEKSRLLSDRFSAERPKGSFSTLEIQRTEQGDSAMYLCASSPPRRDEQFFGPGTRLTVL.

This clonotype was seen at least ten times. The V gene is TRBV9, the J gene TRBJ1-2; a weak D match, TRBD1 (6 bases). This CDR3 is 14 amino acids long. The V end lost 2 bases, the J end lost 7 bases, and 15 bases lay between the germline ends. Per germline, CDR1 SGDLS and CDR2 YYNGEE. CDR3 bases: TGTGCCAGCAGCGTTCGAGGGGGGGCTGGTGGCTACACCTTC. Its protein is CASSVRGGAGGYTF.

This clonotype was counted many times. This sequence joins TRBV28 and TRBJ2-7, with TRBD2 matching 10 bases. Trimming took 3 bases from V and 6 from J; bases not matched to a gene: 8. The CDR3 sequence is 15 residues long. Per the germline V gene, CDR1 is MDHEN and CDR2 is SYDVKM. Here the CDR3 reads CASSFYSGGPSEQYF. The CDR3 DNA reads TGTGCCAGCAGTTTCTATAGCGGGGGGCCCTCCGAGCAGTACTTC.

This clonotype was observed once. The chain recombines TRBV29-1 with TRBJ2-7, with D uncertain. The CDR3 length is 12 residues. With 1 base removed from V and 7 bases from J, the gap between germline ends came to 11 bases. Germline V lookup: CDR1 SQVTM, CDR2 ANQGSEA. CDR3 bases: TGCAGCGTTGAAGTCCTAGGTGGAGAGCAGTACTTC. This codes for CSVEVLGGEQYF.

The chain is built from TRBV30 and TRBJ1-5; D not resolved. The V end was cut by 3 bases, the J end by 0 bases, with 9 bases between. Germline V lookup: CDR1 GTSNPN, CDR2 SVGIG (reference sequence). CDR3 length: 14 amino acids. CDR3 amino acids: CAWSGLLSNQPQHF. Here the CDR3 DNA reads TGTGCCTGGAGCGGACTGCTTAGCAATCAGCCCCAGCATTTT.

This clonotype was counted at least ten times. The rearrangement joins TRBV12-3 or TRBV12-4 to TRBJ1-5; D might be TRBD1 (5 bases). The CDR3 covers 15 residues. Trimming removed 5 bases at V and 6 bases at J, with 17 bases between. The CDR3, as DNA: TGTGCCAGCAGTCGCGTCGCAGGGTCCAGTCAGCCCCAGCATTTT. Residues: CASSRVAGSSQPQHF.

This clonotype was counted ten times or more. The genes are TRBV27 and TRBJ1-6, with a tentative D call TRBD1 (6 bases). The CDR3 covers 14 residues. The germline V gene encodes CDR1 MNHEY and CDR2 SMNVEV (reference sequence). V was cut by 2 bases and J by 14 bases, with 16 bases left in between. The CDR3 coding sequence is TGTGCCAGCAGTTTAGTGTTGTCTGCAGGGGCCCTCCACTTT. Amino acid sequence: CASSLVLSAGALHF.

There are many counts of this clonotype. This sequence joins TRBV24-1 and TRBJ2-1, with a tentative D call TRBD1 (5 bases). Trimming shortened V by 4 bases and J by 3 bases, and 15 bases separated the two germline ends. The CDR3 is 16 residues long. Germline assignment: CDR1 KGHDR and CDR2 SFDVKD. The CDR3 DNA is TGTGCCACCAGTGACACGGTAGGGGCCCACTACAATGAGCAGTTCTTC. Translating gives CATSDTVGAHYNEQFF.

V and J are TRBV27 and TRBJ2-7, with 11 positions matching TRBD2. Germline values: CDR1 MNHEY, CDR2 SMNVEV (reference sequence). V was pared by 0 bases and J by 3 bases, with 4 bases of the junction left unmatched. This CDR3 spans 16 amino acids. CDR3 loop: CASSLSTSGTGYEQYF. For the CDR3, the DNA is TGTGCCAGCAGTTTATCGACTAGCGGGACGGGCTACGAGCAGTACTTC.

At least ten counts were recorded for this clonotype. The genes are TRBV5-1 and TRBJ2-3; no clear D gene. The V gene lost 0 bases and the J gene lost 3 bases, with 17 bases spanning the gap. CDR1 and CDR2 from the germline V gene are SGHRS and YFSETQ. The CDR3 length is 17 residues. CDR3 sequence (DNA): TGCGCCAGCAGCTTGGCCGGCAGAGCCCCTCGAACAGATACGCAGTATTTT. It codes for CASSLAGRAPRTDTQYF.

This clonotype was recorded a few times. V usage is TRBV28 and J usage is TRBJ1-4; D call uncertain. The V and J ends lost 3 bases and 0 bases respectively, with 11 bases between them. Germline V gene data show CDR1 as MDHEN and CDR2 as SYDVKM. CDR3 size: 16 residues. The CDR3 sequence: CASSFFDLATNEKLFF. The CDR3 DNA is TGTGCCAGCAGTTTTTTTGACCTTGCAACTAATGAAAAACTGTTTTTT.

The table lists this clonotype with a few counts. The chain joins TRBV20-1 to TRBJ2-1; the match to TRBD2 covers 8 bases. The trim removed 4 bases at V and 3 bases at J, leaving 20 bases unmatched. Germline assignment: CDR1 DFQATT and CDR2 SNEGSKA (reference sequence). The CDR3 totals 19 residues. CDR3 nucleotides: TGCAGTGCTAAGTCTGATAGGCCTATAGCGGGGTTGAACTACAATGAGCAGTTCTTC. It encodes CSAKSDRPIAGLNYNEQFF.

This clonotype came up many times. The rearrangement joins TRBV12-3 or TRBV12-4 to TRBJ2-2, with 11 bases fitting TRBD2. This CDR3 is 16 amino acids long. Germline trimming cut 6 bases from V and 6 bases from J; bases unmatched to any gene: 9. The CDR3 coding sequence is TGTGCCAGCAGCCTTAGCGGGAGGGCCGGTGCCGGGGAGCTGTTTTTT. It encodes CASSLSGRAGAGELFF.

This clonotype has at least ten counts. The rearrangement links TRBV7-8 to TRBJ2-7; maybe TRBD2 (6 bases). Between the trimmed V and J ends, which lost 0 bases and 1 base, there was a span of 10 bases. The CDR3 length is 15 residues. CDR1 SGHVS and CDR2 FQNEAQ come from the germline V gene. CDR3 sequence: CASSLAGGLSYEQYF. The DNA for the CDR3 is TGTGCCAGCAGCTTAGCGGGAGGTCTGTCCTACGAGCAGTACTTC. Together with reference TRBV7-8 and TRBJ2-7, the CDR3 gives the full variable domain: GAGVSQSPRYKVAKRGQDVALRCDPISGHVSLFWYQQALGQGPEFLTYFQNEAQLDKSGLPSDRFFAERPEGSVSTLKIQRTQQEDSAVYLCASSLAGGLSYEQYFGPGTRLTVT.

This clonotype showed up many times. The V and J genes are TRBV13 and TRBJ2-5; D may correspond to TRBD1 or TRBD2 (6 bases each). This CDR3 has 15 residues. Germline CDR1 and CDR2: PRHDT and FYEKMQ (reference sequence). Trimming took 4 bases from V and 2 from J, leaving 14 bases between them. CDR3 nucleotide sequence: TGTGCCAGCAGCTCATACACAGGGACTCAAGAGACCCAGTACTTC. Translated: CASSSYTGTQETQYF. Supplemented by reference TRBV13 and TRBJ2-5, the full variable domain reads AAGVIQSPRHLIKEKRETATLKCYPIPRHDTVYWYQQGPGQDPQFLISFYEKMQSDKGSIPDRFSAQQFSDYHSELNMSSLELGDSALYFCASSSYTGTQETQYFGPGTRLLVL.

V usage is TRBV11-1 and J usage is TRBJ2-7, with 7 positions matching TRBD1. This CDR3 has 12 amino acids. With V trimmed by 3 bases and J by 9 bases, 5 bases remained unmatched. CDR1 is SGHAT, CDR2 FQDESV, per germline (reference sequence). CDR3 nucleotides: TGTGCCAGCAGCTTCGGGACAGCCGGGCAGTACTTC. Protein: CASSFGTAGQYF.

This clonotype was seen at least ten times. The rearrangement joins TRBV2 to TRBJ1-2; D is perhaps TRBD1 (5 bases). CDR3 length: 13 residues. The V gene lost 6 bases and the J gene lost 4 bases, with 12 bases spanning the gap. In germline, CDR1 is SNHLY, CDR2 FYNNEI. The CDR3 spells CASRGGGIYGYTF. The CDR3 bases are TGTGCCAGCAGGGGGGGAGGGATCTATGGCTACACCTTC.

The J gene is TRBJ1-5, the V gene TRBV5-6, with D hard to call. Germline CDR1 reads SGHDT; CDR2 reads YYEEEE. The CDR3 has 15 amino acids. Between the trimmed V and J ends, which lost 4 bases and 6 bases, there was a span of 17 bases. The CDR3 DNA is TGTGCCAGCAGCGAAACGGGGAACGGAGGTCAGCCCCAGCATTTT. This sequence encodes CASSETGNGGQPQHF. Full variable domain (outside the CDR3, taken from reference TRBV5-6 and TRBJ1-5): DAGVTQSPTHLIKTRGQQVTLRCSPKSGHDTVSWYQQALGQGPQFIFQYYEEEERQRGNFPDRFSGHQFPNYSSELNVNALLLGDSALYLCASSETGNGGQPQHFGDGTRLSIL.

This clonotype appeared many times. The chain is built from TRBV3-1 and TRBJ2-1; unclear D gene. The CDR3 is made up of 16 amino acids. CDR1 and CDR2 from the germline V gene are LGHDT and YNNKEL (reference sequence). Trimming removed 0 bases from V and 0 bases from J, with 9 bases in between. The CDR3 is CASSQDPWSSYNEQFF. CDR3 nucleotide sequence: TGTGCCAGCAGCCAAGACCCTTGGAGCTCCTACAATGAGCAGTTCTTC.

This clonotype has at least ten counts. The rearrangement uses TRBV18 and TRBJ2-4; D might be TRBD1 or TRBD2, each matching 5 bases. The CDR3 length is 19 residues. Looked up from germline, CDR1 is KGHSH and CDR2 is LQKENI. V was pared by 3 bases and J by 1 base, with 22 bases between. The CDR3 DNA is TGTGCCAGCTCACCTATAAGCACCGGGACGGCCGGGGCCAAAAACATTCAGTACTTC. Residues: CASSPISTGTAGAKNIQYF.